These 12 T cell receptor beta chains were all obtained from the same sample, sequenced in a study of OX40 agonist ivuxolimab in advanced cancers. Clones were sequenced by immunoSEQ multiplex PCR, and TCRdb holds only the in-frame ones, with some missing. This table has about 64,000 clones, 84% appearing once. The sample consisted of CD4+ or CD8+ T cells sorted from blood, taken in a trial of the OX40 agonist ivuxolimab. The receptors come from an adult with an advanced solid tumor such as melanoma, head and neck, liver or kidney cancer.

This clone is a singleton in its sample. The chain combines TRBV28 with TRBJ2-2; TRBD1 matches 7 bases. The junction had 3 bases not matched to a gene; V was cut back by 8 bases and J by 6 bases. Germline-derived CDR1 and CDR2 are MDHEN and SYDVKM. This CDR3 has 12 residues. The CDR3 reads CASRQGSGELFF. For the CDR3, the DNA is TGTGCCAGCCGACAGGGTTCCGGGGAGCTGTTTTTT. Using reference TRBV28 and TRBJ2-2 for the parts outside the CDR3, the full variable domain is DVKVTQSSRYLVKRTGEKVFLECVQDMDHENMFWYRQDPGLGLRLIYFSYDVKMKEKGDIPEGYSVSREKKERFSLILESASTNQTSMYLCASRQGSGELFFGEGSRLTVL.

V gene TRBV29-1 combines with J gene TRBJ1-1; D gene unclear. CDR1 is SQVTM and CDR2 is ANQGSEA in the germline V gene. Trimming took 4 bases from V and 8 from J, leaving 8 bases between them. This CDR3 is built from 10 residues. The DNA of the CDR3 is TGCAGCGTTGTTATGGTGGAAGCTTTCTTT. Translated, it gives CSVVMVEAFF.

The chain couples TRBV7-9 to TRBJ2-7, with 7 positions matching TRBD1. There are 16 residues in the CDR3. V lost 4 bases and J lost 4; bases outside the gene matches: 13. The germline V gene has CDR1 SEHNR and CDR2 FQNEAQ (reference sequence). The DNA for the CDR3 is TGTGCCAGCAGCTCCCCCCGTGGGGACAGTGCATACGAGCAGTACTTC. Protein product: CASSSPRGDSAYEQYF.

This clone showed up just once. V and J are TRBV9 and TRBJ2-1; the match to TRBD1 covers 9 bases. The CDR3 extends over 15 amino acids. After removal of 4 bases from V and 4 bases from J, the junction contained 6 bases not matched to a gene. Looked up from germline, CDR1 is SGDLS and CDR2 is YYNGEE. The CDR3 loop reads CASSKGQGTYNEQFF. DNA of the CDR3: TGTGCCAGCAGCAAAGGACAGGGGACATACAATGAGCAGTTCTTC.

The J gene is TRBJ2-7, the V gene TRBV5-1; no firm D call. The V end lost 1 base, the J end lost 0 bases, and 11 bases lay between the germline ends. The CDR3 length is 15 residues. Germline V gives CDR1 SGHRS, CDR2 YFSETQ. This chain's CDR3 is CASSLWSPSSYEQYF. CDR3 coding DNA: TGCGCCAGCAGCTTGTGGTCACCTAGCTCCTACGAGCAGTACTTC.

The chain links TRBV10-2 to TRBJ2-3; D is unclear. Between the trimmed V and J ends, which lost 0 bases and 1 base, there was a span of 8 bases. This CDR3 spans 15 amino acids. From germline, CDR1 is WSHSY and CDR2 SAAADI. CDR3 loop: CASSESYSRTDTQYF. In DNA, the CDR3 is TGCGCCAGCAGTGAGTCCTACTCGCGCACAGATACGCAGTATTTT.

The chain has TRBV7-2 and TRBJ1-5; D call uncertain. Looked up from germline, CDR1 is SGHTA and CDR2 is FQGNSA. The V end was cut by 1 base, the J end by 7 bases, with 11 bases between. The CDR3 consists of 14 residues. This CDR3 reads CASSLVHTRQPQHF. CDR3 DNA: TGTGCCAGCAGCTTAGTACATACGCGCCAGCCCCAGCATTTT.

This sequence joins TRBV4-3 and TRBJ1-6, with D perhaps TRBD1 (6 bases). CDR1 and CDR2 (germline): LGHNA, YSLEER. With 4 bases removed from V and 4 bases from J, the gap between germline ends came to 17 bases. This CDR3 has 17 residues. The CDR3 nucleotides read TGCGCCAGCAGCCTCAACTTGCAGGGGAAGTATAATTCACCCCTCCACTTT. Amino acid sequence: CASSLNLQGKYNSPLHF.

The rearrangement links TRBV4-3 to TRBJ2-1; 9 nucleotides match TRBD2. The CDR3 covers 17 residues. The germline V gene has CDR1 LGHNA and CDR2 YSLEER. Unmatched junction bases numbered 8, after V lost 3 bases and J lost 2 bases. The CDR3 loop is CASSHGASGVTYNEQFF. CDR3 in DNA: TGCGCCAGCAGCCACGGAGCTAGCGGGGTCACCTACAATGAGCAGTTCTTC.

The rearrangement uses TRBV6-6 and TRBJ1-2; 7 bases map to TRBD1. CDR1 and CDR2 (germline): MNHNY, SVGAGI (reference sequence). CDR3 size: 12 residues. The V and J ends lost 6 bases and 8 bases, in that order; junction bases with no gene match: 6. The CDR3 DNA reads TGTGCCAGCAGAACGACAGGGAGAGGCTACACCTTC. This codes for CASRTTGRGYTF.

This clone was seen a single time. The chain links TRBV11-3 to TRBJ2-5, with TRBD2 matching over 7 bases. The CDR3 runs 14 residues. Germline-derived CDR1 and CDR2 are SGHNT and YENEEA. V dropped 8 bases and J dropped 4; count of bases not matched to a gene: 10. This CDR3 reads CASRNSLAGETQYF. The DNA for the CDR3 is TGTGCCAGCCGTAATTCGTTAGCGGGAGAGACCCAGTACTTC.

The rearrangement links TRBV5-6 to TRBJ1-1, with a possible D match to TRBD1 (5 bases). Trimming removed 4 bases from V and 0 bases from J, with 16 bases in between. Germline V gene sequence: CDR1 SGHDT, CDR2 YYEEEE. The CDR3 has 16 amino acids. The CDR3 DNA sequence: TGTGCCAGCAGCGCGGACGGGGCTTGGATGAACACTGAAGCTTTCTTT. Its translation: CASSADGAWMNTEAFF.